These 2 T cell receptor beta chains were sequenced from one sample in a study of blood T cell repertoires in COVID-19. Produced via immunoSEQ multiplex PCR; TCRdb's table is partial and in-frame only. Of about 80,000 clones listed, roughly 80% are singletons. Input material: peripheral blood. Receptors were obtained from a man older than 75 with acute or convalescent COVID-19.

The rearrangement links TRBV19 to TRBJ1-5, with TRBD1 identical over 8 bases. The CDR3 length is 13 residues. V lost 9 bases and J lost 4; bases outside the gene matches: 5. Germline CDR1 is LNHDA and CDR2 is SQIVND (reference sequence). CDR3 bases: TGTGCCAGCCTAGGACAGGGTAATCAGCCCCAGCATTTT. Its translation: CASLGQGNQPQHF.

V usage is TRBV14 and J usage is TRBJ1-1; the D gene is possibly TRBD1 (6 bases). From germline, CDR1 is SGHDN and CDR2 FVKESK. The CDR3 spans 13 residues. V lost 0 bases and J 8 bases, leaving 10 bases between the germline ends. The DNA of the CDR3 is TGTGCCAGCAGCCAAGAGTTGGGGACAGAAGCTTTCTTT. Translated: CASSQELGTEAFF.